This T cell receptor (beta chain) derives from a study of CD4 T cells in relation to SARS-CoV-2 and coronaviruses listed by TCRdb under 2021. Notes on the research overall: The ViraFEST assay cultured PBMCs with antigen for 10 days, then sequenced TCR beta CDR3s to find antigen-specific clonal expansions. An HIV-1 Nef peptide pool or a no-peptide culture served as the negative reference condition. Using patient-derived lymphoblastoid cell lines, the shared crossreactive spike epitopes were mapped to their HLA restriction. Memory CD4+ T cell crossreactivity between SARS-CoV-2 and common cold coronavirus spike proteins was assessed at the TCR clonotype level in the study. The Adaptive Biotechnologies TCR-sequencing kit was used for samples from a few pre-COVID donors and for the naive versus memory experiments, whereas the other data were Illumina-based. Expansion assays from other donors in the study were sequenced with a different, Illumina-based TCR-beta assay. Study-wide conclusions, independent of this receptor: Small numbers of patients and of tested TCRs were a limitation of the study. In roughly two thirds of donors, memory CD4+ clonotypes turned up that crossrecognized SARS-CoV-2 and at least one common cold coronavirus spike. Since the crossreactivity analysis centred on spike protein, crossreactivity against other viral proteins was not assessed. Compared with monoreactive clones, crossreactive clones had significantly weaker SARS-CoV-2-driven expansion, a result consistent with antigenic imprinting. Pre-pandemic and post-infection samples were not both contributed by any donor, so tracing of the source of pre-existing responses was limited.

With respect to this clone: Its cognate antigen has yet to be identified. There are no base qualities to consult, and no much larger clone falls within one base.

CD4+ T cells from unexposed donors were collected before the COVID-19 pandemic (2011-2018). Following 10 days of culture, the EasySep CD4+ T cell isolation kit was used to isolate CD4+ T cells. As cell numbers permitted, CD4+ T cells from unexposed donors were tested for reactivity to SARS-CoV-2 S and N and to four common cold coronavirus spike pools. Each well held 2 million to 2.5 million PBMCs cultured in IMDM containing approximately 4.7% human AB serum and roughly 9.4 IU/ml IL-2. Half of the culture medium was replaced with fresh IL-2-containing medium on days 3 and 7. Triplicate replicate wells were generally used for each peptide culture condition. Leukapheresis product for the unexposed donors was bought commercially. PBMCs were isolated from leukapheresis product or whole blood by Ficoll-Paque PLUS gradient centrifugation. PBMCs were either cryopreserved at -140 degrees C or used fresh in the expansion assay. The QIAamp Micro DNA Kit was used to extract genomic DNA from the CD4+ T cells.

Receptor amplification or capture employed the immunoSEQ multiplex PCR assay. In the source study's methods: Preprocessing removed nonproductive sequences and CDR3s not starting with C, not ending with F or W, or shorter than 7 amino acids. The MANAFEST web app was used to call antigen-specific clonotypes on the basis of expansion compared with the reference and with other culture wells. A clone counted as positive if significantly expanded in 2 of 3 replicate wells versus the reference culture at FDR below 0.05. For a clone to be considered positive, significant expansion relative to all other tandem wells and an odds ratio above 5 were also required. After three terminal residues were trimmed from each end, CDR3 homology was quantified as pairwise Levenshtein distance using the stringdist R package. The immuneACCESS repertoire file appears here via TCRdb, limited to in-frame rearrangements. These files lack a portion of the clones; in checked studies, under half of the deficit traces to unresolved V genes, and the cause of the others is not known. The V and J calls and clone size were taken over from that table, and D and trimming were inferred from the DNA. Counted in this sample were 8,500 to 13,000 clones; 65% to 90% of them appeared once. Of the sample, roughly a quarter is held by the ten largest clones.

V and J lose 2 bases and 7 bases, and a span of 9 bases separates them. The CDR3 runs 13 residues from the cysteine to the phenylalanine. Only the CDR3 DNA is retained, 39 bases long and in frame from the first base. The germline V gene encodes CDR1 MNHEY and CDR2 SVGAGI. This sequence originates from a human donor in good health. The V gene is TRBV6-5 and the J gene is TRBJ1-5; TRBD1 might be the D gene, on 5 matching bases. The specimen was CD4+ T cells from PBMCs, cultured in vitro. The CDR3: CASSYRAGQPQHF. The nucleotide sequence reads TGTGCCAGCAGTTACAGGGCAGGGCAGCCCCAGCATTTT.